The 14 T cell receptor beta chains below were found in one sample sequenced in a study of chemoradiotherapy in HPV16-positive cancers. TCRdb keeps only in-frame clones here, not all; method: immunoSEQ multiplex PCR. The sample has approximately 2,500 clones, more than 70% seen once. This sample comprised tumor tissue, obtained from a patient who underwent chemoradiotherapy. Receptor source: a human donor with HPV-associated anogenital cancer.

This chain links TRBV6-4 with TRBJ2-1; the match to TRBD1 covers 7 bases. From germline, CDR1 is MRHNA and CDR2 SNTAGT. The J segment lost 5 bases and the V segment lost 4 bases, leaving 2 bases of the junction unmatched. This CDR3 comprises 13 residues. The CDR3 spells CASSGDSHNEQFF. The CDR3 DNA follows: TGTGCCAGCAGTGGGGACAGTCACAATGAGCAGTTCTTC.

This clone appeared once. This chain links TRBV7-6 with TRBJ2-2, with a weak D call TRBD1 (6 bases). There are 16 residues in the CDR3. The germline gives CDR1 SGHVS, CDR2 FNYEAQ. V lost 1 base and J lost 6, with 15 bases in between. The CDR3 nucleotides are TGTGCCAGCAGCTTAGTGGGGGCCCCTATGCCCGGGGAGCTGTTTTTT. Protein: CASSLVGAPMPGELFF.

This clone was recorded once. This rearrangement joins TRBV14 to TRBJ2-5; D gene unclear. The germline V and J ends were trimmed by 3 bases and 5 bases, with 10 bases remaining between them. The CDR3 has 13 residues. The germline CDR1 and CDR2 sequences are SGHDN and FVKESK. CDR3 region: CASSHGSGETQYF. CDR3 in DNA: TGTGCCAGCAGCCACGGCAGTGGGGAGACCCAGTACTTC.

The chain recombines TRBV4-3 with TRBJ2-1, with a possible D match to TRBD2 (7 bases). The germline V gene has CDR1 LGHNA and CDR2 YSLEER. The CDR3 length is 15 residues. Trimming stripped 0 bases from V and 9 bases from J, with 15 bases between. CDR3 DNA: TGCGCCAGCAGCCAAGAAGAGGGGGGGTATAGTGAGCAGTTCTTC. It encodes CASSQEEGGYSEQFF.

The chain is built from TRBV28 and TRBJ1-2; unclear D gene. CDR3 length equals 14 residues. The ends were cut back, 6 bases at V and 4 bases at J, with 15 bases in the middle. CDR1 and CDR2 (germline): MDHEN, SYDVKM. CDR3 region: CASSPGRLLYGYTF. CDR3 DNA sequence: TGTGCCAGCAGCCCGGGCCGGCTCCTCTATGGCTACACCTTC.

V usage is TRBV4-2 and J usage is TRBJ1-6, with TRBD1 matching 8 bases. V shed 2 bases, J shed 5 bases, and the junction held 5 bases outside the gene matches. Germline V gene sequence: CDR1 LGHNA, CDR2 YNFKEQ. The CDR3 is made up of 16 amino acids. The CDR3 region has the DNA TGTGCCAGCAGCCAACCCCCGGGACAGGATAATTCACCCCTCCACTTT. It is translated as CASSQPPGQDNSPLHF.

This sequence joins TRBV18 and TRBJ1-1; D is unresolved. CDR3 length: 16 amino acids. Between the trimmed V and J ends, which lost 0 bases and 4 bases, there was a span of 15 bases. Germline lookup yields CDR1 KGHSH and CDR2 LQKENI. The CDR3 region is CASSPPLGRRSTEAFF. The CDR3 DNA reads as TGTGCCAGCTCACCACCGTTAGGACGGAGGAGCACTGAAGCTTTCTTT.

The chain employs TRBV19 and TRBJ2-1; 15 bases are a match to TRBD2. With V trimmed by 3 bases and J by 7 bases, 4 bases remained unmatched. CDR3 length: 16 residues. CDR1 is LNHDA, CDR2 SQIVND, per germline (reference sequence). The chain's CDR3 is CASSIQGTSGRNEQFF. The CDR3 region has the DNA TGTGCCAGTAGTATCCAAGGGACTAGCGGGAGGAATGAGCAGTTCTTC. Full variable domain (rest looked up from reference TRBV19 and TRBJ2-1): DGGITQSPKYLFRKEGQNVTLSCEQNLNHDAMYWYRQDPGQGLRLIYYSQIVNDFQKGDIAEGYSVSREKKESFPLTVTSAQKNPTAFYLCASSIQGTSGRNEQFFGPGTRLTVL.

The count of this clone is one. The chain carries TRBV5-1 and TRBJ1-1; the D is unclear. Trimming removed 1 base from V and 1 base from J, with 5 bases in between. CDR1 SGHRS and CDR2 YFSETQ come from the germline V gene. The CDR3 has 13 residues. This CDR3 is CASSLNRNTEAFF. The DNA of the CDR3 is TGCGCCAGCAGCTTGAATAGGAACACTGAAGCTTTCTTT.

V and J are TRBV18 and TRBJ1-5, with D unclear. Germline-derived CDR1 and CDR2 are KGHSH and LQKENI. CDR3 length equals 12 residues. The V gene lost 3 bases and the J gene lost 7 bases, with 7 bases spanning the gap. CDR3: CASSPGIQPQHF. As DNA, the CDR3 is TGTGCCAGCTCACCGGGGATACAGCCCCAGCATTTT.

CDR3 region: CASRVSGWSYNEQFF. As DNA, the CDR3 is TGCGCCAGCAGAGTATCGGGCTGGAGCTACAATGAGCAGTTCTTC. V gene TRBV5-1 combines with J gene TRBJ2-1; D gene ambiguous. V lost 5 bases to trimming and J lost 3 bases, with 15 bases between them. The CDR3 covers 15 residues. Germline lookup yields CDR1 SGHRS and CDR2 YFSETQ.

This chain links TRBV4-2 with TRBJ1-3; D gene uncertain. Germline loops: CDR1 LGHNA, CDR2 YNFKEQ. CDR3 length equals 16 residues. V was trimmed by 0 bases and J by 0 bases, leaving 9 bases between them. CDR3 amino acids: CASSQDVTISGNTIYF. CDR3 in DNA: TGTGCCAGCAGCCAAGACGTCACCATCTCTGGAAACACCATATATTTT.

The chain uses TRBV25-1 and TRBJ1-1, with D unresolved. CDR3 size: 13 residues. Between the trimmed V and J ends, which lost 3 bases and 6 bases, there was a span of 11 bases. Germline values: CDR1 MGHDK, CDR2 SYGVNS. The CDR3 DNA reads as TGTGCCAGCAGTGAGATGGGGTTCCCTGAAGCTTTCTTT. It encodes CASSEMGFPEAFF.

The J gene is TRBJ2-1, the V gene TRBV9; no reliable D call. Germline V gene sequence: CDR1 SGDLS, CDR2 YYNGEE. V lost 0 bases and J lost 2, with 12 bases in between. This CDR3 is 16 amino acids long. The CDR3, as DNA: TGTGCCAGCAGCGTAGGGCCCGGATCCGCCTACAATGAGCAGTTCTTC. Protein product: CASSVGPGSAYNEQFF.